This record covers a single T cell receptor beta chain. The data belong to a study of blood T cell repertoires in COVID-19. Study context: Samples of COVID-19 (acute and convalescent) were obtained from the United States, Italy and Spain. T cells, B-cell-depleted T cells, or PBMCs provided the cDNA or gDNA that served as material.

Original processing methods: Quantification of nucleated cells was approximated via reference gene primer amplification. Sequenced by immunoSEQ multiplex PCR; TCRdb stores in-frame clones only, minus some. V, J and clone size are taken as reported in that table, and D and trimming were inferred from the DNA itself. The sample yields approximately 250,000 clones, 88% seen once. Germline V gene lookup returns CDR1 KGHSH and CDR2 LQKENI. Trimming at V came to 2 bases and at J to 4 bases, leaving 6 bases not matched to a gene. The length of the CDR3 is 15 residues. The receptor was isolated from a woman between 55 and 75 years old in a cohort exposed to, infected with or recovered from COVID-19 (not recorded which). The sequenced material came from PBMCs or T cells enriched from blood (not recorded which). The gene calls are TRBV18 and TRBJ2-5; 8 nucleotides line up with TRBD2. Written as DNA, the CDR3 is TGTGCCAGCTCACCATTAGGGACTAGTCTAGAGACCCAGTACTTC. Amino acids: CASSPLGTSLETQYF.